One sample yielded the 9 T cell receptor beta chains listed below, sequenced in a study of control samples from healthy donors and cancer patients (dated by TCRdb to 2018 to 2020). The protocol used for the library was the immunoSEQ multiplex PCR assay. TCRdb took over this immuneACCESS table, retaining in-frame rearrangements with V and J assigned. Such tables are incomplete; in checked studies, under half of the missing clones stem from an unresolved V gene, and the remainder is unexplained. Across this sample there are about 61,000 clones, with nearly 90% seen only once. Around 5.4% of the sample lies in the top ten. Specimen: PBMCs. The receptors shown here come from a man aged 60 to 75 with colorectal cancer.

This clone was detected only a few times. The CDR3 DNA reads as TGTGCCTGGAGGTCCCTTGGGGTAAATGATGGCTACACCTTC. It codes for CAWRSLGVNDGYTF. The rearrangement links TRBV30 to TRBJ1-2, with unresolved D. The germline CDR1 and CDR2 sequences are GTSNPN and SVGIG (reference sequence). V was clipped by 3 bases and J by 6 bases, with 17 bases between them. CDR3 length: 14 amino acids.

This chain uses TRBV6-5 with TRBJ1-1; D may be TRBD1 (6 bases). The CDR3 contains 14 residues. The V end was cut by 3 bases, the J end by 7 bases, with 15 bases between. Germline values: CDR1 MNHEY, CDR2 SVGAGI. CDR3 region: CASSYGGQGGEAFF. The CDR3 DNA reads TGTGCCAGCAGTTATGGGGGGCAGGGAGGTGAAGCTTTCTTT.

The chain is built from TRBV5-1 and TRBJ2-6, with D maybe TRBD2 (5 bases). Per the germline V gene, CDR1 is SGHRS and CDR2 is YFSETQ. The CDR3 extends over 17 amino acids. The V end lost 1 base, the J end lost 0 bases, and 11 bases lay between the germline ends. CDR3 nucleotide sequence: TGCGCCAGCAGCTTGCAGCCCCGGGGCTCTGGGGCCAACGTCCTGACTTTC. Translated, it gives CASSLQPRGSGANVLTF.

The rearrangement uses TRBV7-9 and TRBJ1-3; D is uncertain. V was trimmed by 5 bases and J by 4 bases, leaving 12 bases between them. The germline V gene has CDR1 SEHNR and CDR2 FQNEAQ (reference sequence). The CDR3 runs 14 residues. The CDR3 coding sequence is TGTGCCAGCAGCAGGGCAAAATCGGGAAACACCATATATTTT. It yields the protein CASSRAKSGNTIYF.

The chain recombines TRBV7-9 with TRBJ2-1; unclear D gene. The CDR3 length is 15 residues. The germline CDR1 and CDR2 sequences are SEHNR and FQNEAQ (reference sequence). V lost 5 bases and J 2 bases, leaving 13 bases between the germline ends. The CDR3 loop is CASSTDRLTYNEQFF. The CDR3 coding sequence is TGTGCCAGCAGCACCGACCGGCTAACCTACAATGAGCAGTTCTTC. The complete variable domain, with remaining parts taken from reference TRBV7-9 and TRBJ2-1, reads DTGVSQNPRHKITKRGQNVTFRCDPISEHNRLYWYRQTLGQGPEFLTYFQNEAQLEKSRLLSDRFSAERPKGSFSTLEIQRTEQGDSAMYLCASSTDRLTYNEQFFGPGTRLTVL.

The J gene is TRBJ2-3, the V gene TRBV10-3, with D perhaps TRBD2 (6 bases). The germline V gene has CDR1 ENHRY and CDR2 SYGVKD. Trimming took 0 bases from V and 3 from J, leaving 10 bases between them. The CDR3 contains 15 residues. This CDR3 is CAISESGSGTDTQYF. The CDR3 nucleotides read TGTGCCATCAGTGAGTCGGGTAGCGGAACAGATACGCAGTATTTT.

The chain is built from TRBV2 and TRBJ2-3, with 9 bases that match TRBD2. The CDR3 sequence is 15 residues long. The V and J ends lost 10 bases and 4 bases, in that order; junction bases with no gene match: 12. From germline, CDR1 is SNHLY and CDR2 FYNNEI. The CDR3 sequence is CATTVRGGVSDTQYF. DNA of the CDR3: TGTGCCACCACCGTCCGCGGGGGGGTGTCAGATACGCAGTATTTT.

This clone is a singleton in its sample. The chain uses TRBV28 and TRBJ2-1; D is perhaps TRBD1 or TRBD2 (5 bases each). V lost 3 bases and J 4 bases, leaving 19 bases between the germline ends. The germline gives CDR1 MDHEN, CDR2 SYDVKM. CDR3 length: 17 residues. The CDR3 reads CASSFNGIRGPYNEQFF. CDR3 sequence (DNA): TGTGCCAGCAGTTTTAATGGAATCCGGGGACCTTACAATGAGCAGTTCTTC.

The chain employs TRBV15 and TRBJ1-5, with 7 bases that match TRBD1. In germline, CDR1 is LNHNV, CDR2 YYDKDF (reference sequence). V lost 5 bases, J lost 2 bases, and 3 bases stayed unmatched. This CDR3 contains 14 residues. The CDR3 here is CATSPDRGNQPQHF. CDR3 sequence (DNA): TGTGCCACCAGCCCTGACAGGGGCAATCAGCCCCAGCATTTT.